Listed below are T cell receptor beta chains from one sample, sequenced in a study of OX40 agonist ivuxolimab in advanced cancers. Sequenced by immunoSEQ multiplex PCR; TCRdb stores in-frame clones only, minus some. Of some 50,000 clones in the sample, 85% to 90% are singletons; the top ten hold over 9%. Material: CD4+ or CD8+ T cells sorted from blood, obtained in a trial of the OX40 agonist ivuxolimab. All receptors derive from an adult with an advanced solid tumor such as melanoma, head and neck, liver or kidney cancer. Both conserved end residues are trimmed from each CDR3. D genes are given only for firm matches. Some rows have no size entry. The others give once, few or many, or a class for an expanded clone.

NA	TRBV7-9	NA	TRBJ1-4	ASSPGDATNEKLF
NA	TRBV2	NA	TRBJ2-5	ASSDTSSSQETQY
NA	TRBV10-3	TRBD1	TRBJ2-3	AISVPGQGPATQY
once	TRBV7-6	NA	TRBJ2-3	ASSLNRAGPTDTQY
NA	TRBV13	NA	TRBJ1-1	ASSLPSPGGGEAF
NA	TRBV6-5	NA	TRBJ2-2	ASSYEDTGELF
NA	TRBV29-1	NA	TRBJ2-1	SVETGLSYNEQF
NA	TRBV13	TRBD1	TRBJ1-2	ASSPSGGNFYGYT
NA	TRBV27	TRBD2	TRBJ2-3	AASGSFTDTQY
NA	TRBV7-8	TRBD2	TRBJ2-5	ASSLSSGPYQETQY
NA	TRBV4-3	TRBD2	TRBJ2-5	ASSQDLAGGWETQY
NA	TRBV28	NA	TRBJ2-7	ASSLQGGVYEQY
NA	TRBV5-6	TRBD1	TRBJ1-5	ASSRGTDSNQPQH
NA	TRBV4-1	NA	TRBJ1-1	ASSHRDSINTEAF
NA	TRBV9	NA	TRBJ1-2	ASSASIQGDSEVYGYT
NA	TRBV19	NA	TRBJ2-1	ASSVQTKYEQF
NA	TRBV5-1	NA	TRBJ1-5	ASSQGGNQPQH
NA	TRBV7-9	NA	TRBJ2-2	ASSKNTGELF
NA	TRBV6-5	NA	TRBJ2-5	ASSFRDSSQETQY
NA	TRBV7-2	NA	TRBJ2-5	ASSLGGGVQETQY
few	TRBV10-3	TRBD2	TRBJ2-1	AIGPPQTSGIYNEQF
NA	TRBV7-6	NA	TRBJ1-3	ASSLAGNTIY
NA	TRBV13	TRBD2	TRBJ2-3	ASSPPGRARSTDTQY
NA	TRBV10-2	TRBD2	TRBJ2-1	ASSPGVAGGQYNEQF
NA	TRBV12-5	TRBD1	TRBJ1-4	ASGPGTEGEKLF
NA	TRBV27	NA	TRBJ2-7	ASSLGGDILYEQY
NA	TRBV27	NA	TRBJ1-2	ASSLAPSYGYT
NA	TRBV28	TRBD2	TRBJ2-2	ASSGAGDGSGELF
NA	TRBV9	TRBD1	TRBJ1-2	ASSPRDREFYGYT
NA	TRBV6-5	TRBD1	TRBJ1-1	ASLAGGLAF
once	TRBV7-6	NA	TRBJ1-6	ASSWRELTYNSPLH
few	TRBV4-3	TRBD1	TRBJ1-2	ASSQLAPKTGGYGYT
NA	TRBV7-9	NA	TRBJ1-2	ASSNRDQDYGYT
NA	TRBV7-9	NA	TRBJ2-1	ASSWGPGANEQF
NA	TRBV6-4	TRBD1	NA	ASRGTACTYEQY
NA	TRBV13	NA	TRBJ2-6	ASSSMGAAGANVLT
NA	TRBV25-1	TRBD2	TRBJ2-7	ASSPPGASGREQY
NA	TRBV7-8	TRBD1	TRBJ1-2	ASSFRGQDAYGYT
NA	TRBV9	TRBD2	TRBJ2-1	ASRYTRGGKRNEQF
NA	TRBV19	TRBD1	TRBJ1-5	AKYYRDRDNQPQH
NA	TRBV6-5	NA	TRBJ1-1	ASRLGLGDTEAF
NA	TRBV7-8	TRBD2	TRBJ2-7	ASSFHLGGPSYEQY
NA	TRBV10-2	NA	TRBJ1-2	ASSESIPKILLYGYT
NA	TRBV5-1	NA	TRBJ2-7	ASSLGDREGYEQY
NA	TRBV13	TRBD1	TRBJ2-2	ASNQERTGAVSTGELF
once	TRBV13	NA	TRBJ2-6	ASNSGSGANVLT
few	TRBV6-5	NA	TRBJ2-5	ASSYGLTYQETQY